This T cell receptor beta chain was identified in a study of neoadjuvant anti-PD-1 for oral cavity cancer. At the level of the study: Non-progressing patients received a fourth nivolumab dose near day 43, then surgery on days 50-56. Whole-study results and caveats: Treg/Th17 ratio rose with pretreatment blood and fell with post-treatment tumor TCRbeta clonality.

With respect to this clone: Its specificity is not known.

This CDR3 has 13 amino acids. V was trimmed by 7 bases and J by 3 bases, leaving 15 bases between them. The V gene's germline CDR1 is SQVTM and CDR2 ANQGSEA. Blood libraries mostly used 450 to 550 ng genomic DNA, six replicates each. Generated by immunoSEQ multiplex PCR, the TCRdb table keeps only in-frame clones and is missing some. Here the sample spans about 62,000 clones, more than 65% being singletons. The patients had HPV-negative, locally advanced oral cavity squamous cell carcinoma. The chain joins TRBV29-1 to TRBJ1-1; D unclear. Sample: PBMCs, taken before nivolumab (anti-PD-1) treatment. This receptor was taken from a person between 40 and 79 years old with oral cavity squamous cell carcinoma. The CDR3 sequence: CSGRGSGDTEAFF. The CDR3 bases are TGCAGCGGCCGAGGGTCAGGTGACACTGAAGCTTTCTTT. The whole variable domain, remainder taken from reference TRBV29-1 and TRBJ1-1, is SAVISQKPSRDICQRGTSLTIQCQVDSQVTMMFWYRQQPGQSLTLIATANQGSEATYESGFVIDKFPISRPNLTFSTLTVSNMSPEDSSIYLCSGRGSGDTEAFFGQGTRLTVV.